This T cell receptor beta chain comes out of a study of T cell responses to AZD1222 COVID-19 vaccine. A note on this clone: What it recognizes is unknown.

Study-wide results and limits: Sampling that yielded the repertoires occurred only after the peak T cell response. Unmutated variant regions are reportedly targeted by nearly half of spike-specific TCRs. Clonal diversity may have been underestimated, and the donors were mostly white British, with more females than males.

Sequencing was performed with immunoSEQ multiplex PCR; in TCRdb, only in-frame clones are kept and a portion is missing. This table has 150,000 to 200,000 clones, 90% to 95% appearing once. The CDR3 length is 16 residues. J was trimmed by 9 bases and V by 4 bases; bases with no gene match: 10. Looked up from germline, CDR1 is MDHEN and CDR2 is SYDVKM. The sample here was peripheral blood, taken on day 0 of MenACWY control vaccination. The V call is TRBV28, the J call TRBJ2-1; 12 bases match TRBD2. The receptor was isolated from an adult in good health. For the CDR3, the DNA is TGTGCCAGCAGTTCCCGAAGGACTAGCGGGGAGGTTGAGCAGTTCTTC. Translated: CASSSRRTSGEVEQFF.